Each of the 30 T cell receptor beta chains below was sequenced from the same sample in a study of T cell repertoires in ileal Crohn's disease. Repertoires were generated with immunoSEQ multiplex PCR, while TCRdb's copy carries only in-frame clones and drops some. This table holds roughly 14,000 clones, around three quarters found once. The sequenced material came from ileal tissue. These receptors originate from an adult with Crohn's disease.

This chain joins TRBV21-1 and TRBJ2-1; TRBD2, the D gene given by the table, was not confirmed from the DNA. TRBV21-1 is assigned pseudogene status. There are 15 residues in the CDR3. CDR3 residues: CASSEGDYTDNEQFF. CDR3 bases: TGTGCCAGCAGCGAGGGCGACTATACCGACAATGAGCAGTTCTTC.

This chain joins TRBV18 and TRBJ1-1; possible D gene TRBD1, 6 bases. The V gene's germline CDR1 is KGHSH and CDR2 LQKENI. V dropped 8 bases and J dropped 2 bases, with 15 bases sitting between them. This CDR3 has 14 amino acids. CDR3 coding DNA: TGTGCCAGCCACAATAGGGGACAAAACACTGAAGCTTTCTTT. It is translated as CASHNRGQNTEAFF.

V gene TRBV4-1 combines with J gene TRBJ1-1, with 8 nucleotides matching TRBD1. CDR1 MGHRA and CDR2 YSYEKL come from the germline V gene. The CDR3 runs to 19 residues. V lost 2 bases, J lost 1 base, and 15 bases stayed unmatched. The CDR3 loop is CASSQQEQGAGSENTEAFF. The CDR3 region has the DNA TGCGCCAGCAGCCAACAGGAGCAGGGGGCTGGTTCTGAGAACACTGAAGCTTTCTTT.

This clone has only a few counts. Within the sample, other DNA sequences also encode this same CDR3. V and J are TRBV11-3 and TRBJ1-1; D remains ambiguous. The CDR3 sequence is 14 residues long. V lost 5 bases to trimming and J lost 2 bases, with 12 bases between them. Germline CDR1 is SGHNT and CDR2 is YENEEA. The DNA of the CDR3 is TGTGCCAGCAGCAGAGGACGGGGAAACACTGAAGCTTTCTTT. Its translation: CASSRGRGNTEAFF.

The rearrangement uses TRBV5-6 and TRBJ2-3, with D unresolved. The CDR3 length is 15 residues. Trimming stripped 2 bases from V and 0 bases from J, with 10 bases between. CDR1 and CDR2 (germline): SGHDT, YYEEEE. Here the CDR3 DNA reads TGTGCCAGCAGCTTCAACATTGGTAGCACAGATACGCAGTATTTT. Translated: CASSFNIGSTDTQYF.

In this sample, this clone turned up once. This chain links TRBV4-1 with TRBJ2-7, with 9 bases lining up with TRBD1. Germline V gives CDR1 MGHRA, CDR2 YSYEKL. This CDR3 has 15 amino acids. Trimming took 1 base from V and 3 from J; bases not matched to a gene: 4. CDR3 residues: CASSQVGGQGYEQYF. CDR3 DNA sequence: TGCGCCAGCAGCCAAGTAGGGGGACAGGGCTACGAGCAGTACTTC.

V is TRBV30 and J is TRBJ1-6, with 10 bases identical to TRBD1. The V and J ends lost 3 bases and 5 bases, in that order; junction bases with no gene match: 7. Germline CDR1 and CDR2: GTSNPN and SVGIG (reference sequence). This CDR3 has 16 amino acids. CDR3 region: CAWRTGGARNNSPLHF. In DNA, the CDR3 is TGTGCCTGGAGGACAGGGGGCGCAAGAAATAATTCACCCCTCCACTTT.

The chain couples TRBV11-2 to TRBJ2-1; D ambiguous. With 6 bases removed from V and 3 bases from J, the gap between germline ends came to 3 bases. The CDR3 spans 11 residues. Germline CDR1 SGHAT, CDR2 FQNNGV. The CDR3 protein is CASSYYNEQFF. For the CDR3, the DNA is TGTGCCAGCAGTTACTACAATGAGCAGTTCTTC.

CDR3 sequence (DNA): TGTGCCCTGGAGACTAGCGAATACAATGAGCAGTTCTTC. Protein product: CALETSEYNEQFF. V usage is TRBV2 and J usage is TRBJ2-1, with 8 bases lining up with TRBD2. The V segment lost 11 bases and the J segment 4 bases; nucleotides outside the gene matches: 7. The length of the CDR3 is 13 residues. CDR1 and CDR2 (germline): SNHLY, FYNNEI. Full variable domain (rest looked up from reference TRBV2 and TRBJ2-1): EPEVTQTPSHQVTQMGQEVILRCVPISNHLYFYWYRQILGQKVEFLVSFYNNEISEKSEIFDDQFSVERPDGSNFTLKIRSTKLEDSAMYFCALETSEYNEQFFGPGTRLTVL.

The rearrangement uses TRBV7-2 and TRBJ2-3, with 7 bases identical to TRBD2. V trimming: 3 bases; J trimming: 6 bases; junction bases outside the gene matches: 3. The CDR3 loop spans 13 amino acids. The germline V gene encodes CDR1 SGHTA and CDR2 FQGNSA. CDR3 in amino acids: CASSFGAGDTQYF. The DNA for the CDR3 is TGTGCCAGCAGCTTCGGAGCGGGGGATACGCAGTATTTT.

The chain couples TRBV28 to TRBJ2-1; 11 bases are a match to TRBD2. CDR1 is MDHEN and CDR2 is SYDVKM in the germline V gene. This CDR3 is built from 13 residues. In nucleotides, the CDR3 is TGTGTAGCGGGGGGGAGCTCCTACAATGAGCAGTTCTTC. This sequence encodes CVAGGSSYNEQFF.

The chain joins TRBV30 to TRBJ1-2, with 7 nucleotides matching TRBD1. The germline V gene encodes CDR1 GTSNPN and CDR2 SVGIG (reference sequence). CDR3 size: 14 residues. The J segment lost 2 bases and the V segment lost 4 bases, leaving 7 bases of the junction unmatched. This chain's CDR3 is CAWTRPTGNYGYTF. The DNA of the CDR3 is TGTGCCTGGACCCGCCCGACAGGGAACTATGGCTACACCTTC.

The chain joins TRBV27 to TRBJ2-5, with D possibly matching TRBD2 (6 bases). Per germline, CDR1 MNHEY and CDR2 SMNVEV (reference sequence). The length of the CDR3 is 16 residues. V lost 5 bases and J lost 5, with 21 bases in between. The CDR3 here is CASSEGGTLGAETQYF. CDR3 DNA: TGTGCCAGCAGTGAAGGAGGGACTTTAGGTGCGGAGACCCAGTACTTC.

The CDR3 region has the DNA TGTGCCAGCAGTGACGGACTAGCGGGGGTCAATGAGCAGTTCTTC. It specifies CASSDGLAGVNEQFF. The chain joins TRBV6-4 to TRBJ2-1; TRBD2 matches at 13 bases. With V trimmed by 2 bases and J by 6 bases, 1 base remained unmatched. The CDR3 runs to 15 residues. Germline V gene data show CDR1 as MRHNA and CDR2 as SNTAGT.

The chain employs TRBV5-1 and TRBJ1-5, with TRBD1 matching over 8 bases. The trim removed 4 bases at V and 6 bases at J, leaving 9 bases unmatched. Germline V gives CDR1 SGHRS, CDR2 YFSETQ. The CDR3 has 15 amino acids. In nucleotides, the CDR3 is TGCGCCAGCAGCCCGGGGGGACAGGTCGGTCAGCCCCAGCATTTT. Translation: CASSPGGQVGQPQHF. Full variable domain (remainder filled in from reference TRBV5-1 and TRBJ1-5): KAGVTQTPRYLIKTRGQQVTLSCSPISGHRSVSWYQQTPGQGLQFLFEYFSETQRNKGNFPGRFSGRQFSNSRSEMNVSTLELGDSALYLCASSPGGQVGQPQHFGDGTRLSIL.

This chain joins TRBV7-2 and TRBJ2-1; 7 bases agree with TRBD2. Per the germline V gene, CDR1 is SGHTA and CDR2 is FQGNSA. This CDR3 is 14 amino acids long. Trimming removed 4 bases from V and 5 bases from J; junction bases left unmatched: 5. CDR3 region: CASSWTRGDNEQFF. In DNA form, the CDR3 reads TGTGCCAGCAGCTGGACTAGAGGAGACAATGAGCAGTTCTTC.

The chain is built from TRBV29-1 and TRBJ2-5; 10 nucleotides agree with TRBD2. CDR1 SQVTM and CDR2 ANQGSEA come from the germline V gene. The CDR3 has 16 amino acids. J was trimmed by 5 bases and V by 8 bases; bases with no gene match: 17. The CDR3 coding sequence is TGCAGCTCCGGGGCGGGTAGGCTAGCGGGGGTTGAGACCCAGTACTTC. It codes for CSSGAGRLAGVETQYF.

The CDR3 DNA sequence: TGTGCCAGCAGCCCTACTACTAGCGGGGGGGGGAAAGATACGCAGTATTTT. It translates to CASSPTTSGGGKDTQYF. The chain joins TRBV2 to TRBJ2-3, with 13 nucleotides matching TRBD2. Germline trimming cut 6 bases from V and 5 bases from J; bases unmatched to any gene: 11. There are 17 residues in the CDR3. Per the germline V gene, CDR1 is SNHLY and CDR2 is FYNNEI.

The chain combines TRBV5-1 with TRBJ2-2; D not resolved. Germline lookup yields CDR1 SGHRS and CDR2 YFSETQ. The V end was cut by 0 bases, the J end by 2 bases, with 8 bases between. The CDR3 is 15 residues long. The CDR3 DNA reads TGCGCCAGCAGCTTGGGCCAGGAAAACACCGGGGAGCTGTTTTTT. Translation: CASSLGQENTGELFF. Based on the CDR3 plus reference TRBV5-1 and TRBJ2-2, the full variable domain is KAGVTQTPRYLIKTRGQQVTLSCSPISGHRSVSWYQQTPGQGLQFLFEYFSETQRNKGNFPGRFSGRQFSNSRSEMNVSTLELGDSALYLCASSLGQENTGELFFGEGSRLTVL.

The V and J genes are TRBV7-8 and TRBJ2-4, with 7 bases matching TRBD2. Trimming cost V 6 bases and J 4 bases; bases outside gene matches: 12. The CDR3 totals 16 residues. Per the germline V gene, CDR1 is SGHVS and CDR2 is FQNEAQ. The CDR3 DNA reads as TGTGCCAGCAGTCTACTGGTCCAGCGGGGAAAAAACATTCAGTACTTC. Translated, it gives CASSLLVQRGKNIQYF.

CDR3 sequence reads: CASSMKGAGDQPQHF. The CDR3 DNA follows: TGTGCCAGTAGTATGAAGGGGGCGGGTGATCAGCCCCAGCATTTT. This rearrangement joins TRBV19 to TRBJ1-5, with TRBD1 identical over 7 bases. CDR1 and CDR2 from the germline V gene are LNHDA and SQIVND (reference sequence). CDR3 size: 15 residues. V lost 3 bases and J lost 5; bases outside the gene matches: 7.

The gene calls are TRBV5-5 and TRBJ2-2; D gene uncertain. The V end was cut by 4 bases, the J end by 2 bases, with 12 bases between. CDR1 and CDR2 from the germline V gene are SGHKS and YYEKEE (reference sequence). The CDR3 totals 15 residues. CDR3 nucleotides: TGTGCCAGCAGCCCTGTACAGTCTAACACCGGGGAGCTGTTTTTT. Its protein product is CASSPVQSNTGELFF.

The chain uses TRBV30 and TRBJ2-1, with 14 bases fitting TRBD2. The CDR3 spans 15 residues. Germline-derived CDR1 and CDR2 are GTSNPN and SVGIG (reference sequence). The V gene end was trimmed by 3 bases and the J gene end by 10 bases; junction bases not matched to a gene: 8. CDR3 residues: CAWRRGLAGVGEQFF. The CDR3 bases are TGTGCCTGGAGGAGGGGACTAGCGGGGGTTGGGGAGCAGTTCTTC.

The chain couples TRBV15 to TRBJ1-6; D is uncertain. This CDR3 region has 13 residues. Germline V CDR1 and CDR2: LNHNV, YYDKDF (reference sequence). Trimming left V 3 bases short and J 5 bases short, with 5 bases between. Here the CDR3 DNA reads TGTGCCACCAGCAGGGCAGATAATTCACCCCTCCACTTT. Translated: CATSRADNSPLHF.

V usage is TRBV5-1 and J usage is TRBJ1-1, with D perhaps matching TRBD1 (5 bases). Trimming took 0 bases from V and 1 from J, leaving 7 bases between them. Germline CDR1 and CDR2: SGHRS and YFSETQ. The CDR3 has 14 amino acids. As DNA, the CDR3 is TGCGCCAGCAGCTTGGTTACAGGGAACACTGAAGCTTTCTTT. The encoded protein is CASSLVTGNTEAFF. Combining the CDR3 with reference TRBV5-1 and TRBJ1-1 gives the whole variable domain KAGVTQTPRYLIKTRGQQVTLSCSPISGHRSVSWYQQTPGQGLQFLFEYFSETQRNKGNFPGRFSGRQFSNSRSEMNVSTLELGDSALYLCASSLVTGNTEAFFGQGTRLTVV.

The V gene is TRBV5-8, the J gene TRBJ2-5, with 7 bases that match TRBD1. Germline V gives CDR1 SGHTS, CDR2 YDEGEE. This CDR3 spans 14 amino acids. The junction had 6 bases not matched to a gene; V was cut back by 3 bases and J by 4 bases. CDR3 in DNA: TGTGCCAGCAGCTCACAGGGGTTTGGAGAGACCCAGTACTTC. Amino acid sequence: CASSSQGFGETQYF.

The rearrangement uses TRBV28 and TRBJ2-2, with a possible D match to TRBD2 (7 bases). CDR1 is MDHEN, CDR2 SYDVKM, per germline. V was shortened by 7 bases and J by 5 bases, with 23 bases between the two germline ends. This CDR3 is built from 17 residues. The CDR3 here is CASTLAGGGGLTGELFF. Here the CDR3 DNA reads TGTGCCAGCACCCTGGCTGGCGGGGGCGGCTTAACCGGGGAGCTGTTTTTT.

The J gene is TRBJ2-3, the V gene TRBV25-1; D call uncertain. The V end lost 7 bases, the J end lost 0 bases, and 5 bases lay between the germline ends. The germline V gene encodes CDR1 MGHDK and CDR2 SYGVNS. The CDR3 length is 12 residues. For the CDR3, the DNA is TGTGCCAGCACCTTCAGCACAGATACGCAGTATTTT. Protein sequence: CASTFSTDTQYF. The whole variable domain, remainder taken from reference TRBV25-1 and TRBJ2-3, is EADIYQTPRYLVIGTGKKITLECSQTMGHDKMYWYQQDPGMELHLIHYSYGVNSTEKGDLSSESTVSRIRTEHFPLTLESARPSHTSQYLCASTFSTDTQYFGPGTRLTVL.

This clone was recorded once. This rearrangement joins TRBV5-6 to TRBJ1-1; TRBD1 matches at 9 bases. CDR1 is SGHDT and CDR2 is YYEEEE in the germline V gene. The CDR3 loop spans 15 amino acids. The ends lost 3 bases at V and 0 bases at J; junction bases unmatched: 3. CDR3 bases: TGTGCCAGCAGCTGGGGACAGGGACTGAACACTGAAGCTTTCTTT. This encodes CASSWGQGLNTEAFF.

This clone came up once. The gene calls are TRBV9 and TRBJ2-3; TRBD1 might be the D (7 bases). Germline CDR1 SGDLS, CDR2 YYNGEE. The V and J ends lost 4 bases and 4 bases respectively, with 22 bases between them. This CDR3 is 17 amino acids long. The CDR3 coding sequence is TGTGCCAGCAGCCCCCCGGCGGGGCAGGGGGTCTCAGATACGCAGTATTTT. Its protein product is CASSPPAGQGVSDTQYF.